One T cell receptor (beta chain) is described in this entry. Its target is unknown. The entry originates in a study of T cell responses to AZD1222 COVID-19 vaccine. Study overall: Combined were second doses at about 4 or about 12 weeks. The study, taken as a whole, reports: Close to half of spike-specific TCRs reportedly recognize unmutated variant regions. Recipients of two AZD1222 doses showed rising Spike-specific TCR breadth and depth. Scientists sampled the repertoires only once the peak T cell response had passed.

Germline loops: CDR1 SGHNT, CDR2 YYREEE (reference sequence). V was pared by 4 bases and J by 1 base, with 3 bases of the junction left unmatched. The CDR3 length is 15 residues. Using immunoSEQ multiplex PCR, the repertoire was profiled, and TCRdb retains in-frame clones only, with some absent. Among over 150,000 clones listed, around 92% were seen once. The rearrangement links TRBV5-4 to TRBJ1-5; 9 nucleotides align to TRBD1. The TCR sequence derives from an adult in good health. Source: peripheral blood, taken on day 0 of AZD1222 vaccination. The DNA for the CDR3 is TGTGCCAGCAGCCAGGACAGGGGAAGCAATCAGCCCCAGCATTTT. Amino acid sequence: CASSQDRGSNQPQHF. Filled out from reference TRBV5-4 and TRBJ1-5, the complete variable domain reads ETGVTQSPTHLIKTRGQQVTLRCSSQSGHNTVSWYQQALGQGPQFIFQYYREEENGRGNFPPRFSGLQFPNYSSELNVNALELDDSALYLCASSQDRGSNQPQHFGDGTRLSIL.